The clone carrying this T cell receptor beta chain has ten or more counts. The source of the sample is a study of Graves' ophthalmopathy and Graves' hyperthyroidism. The V end was cut by 0 bases, the J end by 0 bases, with 6 bases between. Germline values: CDR1 SGHDT, CDR2 YYEEEE. The CDR3 spans 14 residues. Transcripts of RNA were the source for amplifying TCR beta CDR3 regions. Following a first-round RT-PCR that used HTBI primers, a second-round multiplex PCR was carried out. Using its own MiXCR run on the multiplex PCR reads, TCRdb lists one record per CDR3 protein. The sample consists of some 390,000 distinct CDR3 sequences, around 18% of them appearing once.

The chain carries TRBV5-6 and TRBJ1-1; the D is unclear. The receptor comes from a woman between 18 and 29 years old with Graves' ophthalmopathy. What was sequenced was peripheral blood. CDR3 loop: CASSLARLNTEAFF. CDR3 bases: TGTGCCAGCAGCTTGGCCCGCCTGAACACTGAAGCTTTCTTT.